The rows below give T cell receptor beta chains drawn from one sample of a study of T cell responses to AZD1222 COVID-19 vaccine. Some clones are missing from TCRdb's copy, which holds only in-frame ones; the method was immunoSEQ multiplex PCR. Here the sample spans some 74,000 clones, roughly nine tenths being singletons. The source was peripheral blood, collected 28 days after the second AZD1222 dose. These receptor sequences come from an adult who received the AZD1222 COVID-19 vaccine. The CDR3 runs from the conserved cysteine through the conserved F or W. D genes are given only for firm matches. Clone size is shown for a subset of rows, as once, few, many or a class of expanded clone.

TRBV28	NA	NA	TRBJ2-2	TGTGCCAGCAGTTTATCGTGGGGAACCGGGGAGCTGTTTTTT	CASSLSWGTGELFF
TRBV20-1	NA	NA	TRBJ1-2	TGCAGTGCTAGTGGGGCGGCGGAGCGGGGCTACACCTTC	CSASGAAERGYTF
TRBV5-6	NA	TRBD1	TRBJ1-2	TGTGCCAGCAGCTTGAAGACAGGGGGCCCCCATGGCTACACCTTC	CASSLKTGGPHGYTF
TRBV28	NA	TRBD2	TRBJ2-1	TGTGCCAGCAGTTTATCTAGCGGGGGGAACAATGAGCAGTTCTTC	CASSLSSGGNNEQFF
TRBV9	NA	TRBD1	TRBJ2-7	TGTGCCAGCAGCCCGGGACAGGGCTACGAGCAGTACTTC	CASSPGQGYEQYF
TRBV6-1	NA	NA	TRBJ1-4	TGTGCCAGCAGTGCACAGGGCGGCGCAACTAATGAAAAACTGTTTTTT	CASSAQGGATNEKLFF
TRBV28	NA	NA	TRBJ2-1	TGTGCCAGCAGTTTACTCGATGAGCAGTTCTTC	CASSLLDEQFF
TRBV28	few	NA	TRBJ1-5	TGTGCCAGCACATCAGTGAACAATCAGCCCCAGCATTTT	CASTSVNNQPQHF
TRBV7-9	NA	NA	TRBJ2-1	TGTGCCAGCAGCTTAGATAGGCTATACAATGAGCAGTTCTTC	CASSLDRLYNEQFF
TRBV7-6	few	TRBD1	TRBJ2-7	TGTGCCAGCAGCTTGTCATACCGGGGACAGTCCTACTACGAGCAGTACTTC	CASSLSYRGQSYYEQYF
TRBV5-4	once	NA	TRBJ1-5	TGTGCCAGCAGCTTTGCAGGAGAGCAGCCCCAGCATTTT	CASSFAGEQPQHF
TRBV6-5	once	TRBD2	TRBJ2-7	TGTGCCAGCAGAACGTCTGGCGGGGGGGACGAGCAGTACTTC	CASRTSGGGDEQYF
TRBV7-9	NA	NA	TRBJ2-7	TGTGCCAGCAGCCTTGAAGCCTACGAGCAGTACTTC	CASSLEAYEQYF
TRBV5-1	NA	NA	TRBJ2-5	TGCGCCAGCAGCTCCGAGGGGGGGGCCCAAGGGACCCAGTACTTC	CASSSEGGAQGTQYF
TRBV3-1/TRBV3-2	NA	TRBD1	TRBJ2-1	TGTGCCAGCAGCCCCGGGACAGGGGGATACAATGAGCAGTTCTTC	CASSPGTGGYNEQFF
TRBV6-5	NA	TRBD1	TRBJ1-5	TGTGCCAGCAGAGACAGGGTTCAGCCCCAGCATTTT	CASRDRVQPQHF
TRBV19	once	TRBD1	TRBJ2-2	TGTGCCAGTAGTCCCCGGGACAGGGTAGGCACCGGGGAGCTGTTTTTT	CASSPRDRVGTGELFF
TRBV7-3	NA	NA	TRBJ2-1	TGTGCCAGCAGCTTAGAAGGTTTCGGTGAGCAGTTCTTC	CASSLEGFGEQFF
TRBV5-4	once	TRBD2	TRBJ2-3	TGTGCCAGCAGCCGTGGCGGGGGGGATCGAGATACGCAGTATTTT	CASSRGGGDRDTQYF